Presented here are 28 T cell receptor beta chains from one specimen sequenced in a study of control samples from healthy donors and cancer patients. TCRdb's copy holds only in-frame clones and misses some; the assay was immunoSEQ multiplex PCR. Of approximately 70,000 clones listed, roughly 87% are singletons. Sequencing input: PBMCs. These receptors all come from a man in his 60s with colorectal cancer.

V usage is TRBV7-2 and J usage is TRBJ2-2; D assignment may be TRBD1 or TRBD2 (6 bases each). The V and J ends lost 6 bases and 0 bases respectively, with 11 bases between them. The CDR3 runs 15 residues. Germline CDR1 and CDR2: SGHTA and FQGNSA. This CDR3 reads CASSQGGPNTGELFF. The CDR3 bases are TGTGCCAGCAGTCAAGGGGGGCCGAACACCGGGGAGCTGTTTTTT.

The gene calls are TRBV13 and TRBJ2-7, with TRBD1 matching 8 bases. The germline V gene has CDR1 PRHDT and CDR2 FYEKMQ (reference sequence). The V gene end was trimmed by 0 bases and the J gene end by 2 bases; junction bases not matched to a gene: 6. The CDR3 has 16 residues. The chain's CDR3 is CASSLGDRAVAYEQYF. In nucleotides, the CDR3 is TGTGCCAGCAGCTTAGGGGACAGGGCCGTCGCCTACGAGCAGTACTTC.

This chain uses TRBV27 with TRBJ1-5; D gene unclear. The CDR3 loop spans 14 amino acids. The V end lost 6 bases, the J end lost 0 bases, and 9 bases lay between the germline ends. Germline CDR1 MNHEY, CDR2 SMNVEV (reference sequence). The CDR3 DNA reads as TGTGCCAGCAGCCCAGCATATAGCAATCAGCCCCAGCATTTT. It is translated as CASSPAYSNQPQHF.

Details on this clone: A read error may account for a junction end that differs from germline. This rearrangement joins TRBV2 to TRBJ1-5; D not certain. Germline values: CDR1 SNHLY, CDR2 FYNNEI. CDR3 length: 13 residues. Here the CDR3 reads CAGSGISNQPQHF. The CDR3 DNA reads TGTGCCGGCAGTGGGATTAGCAATCAGCCCCAGCATTTT. The full variable domain, rest sourced from reference TRBV2 and TRBJ1-5, is EPEVTQTPSHQVTQMGQEVILRCVPISNHLYFYWYRQILGQKVEFLVSFYNNEISEKSEIFDDQFSVERPDGSNFTLKIRSTKLEDSAMYFCAGSGISNQPQHFGDGTRLSIL.

A remark on this clone: Distinct nucleotide sequences in the sample also encode this CDR3. CDR3 sequence: CASSRGGGELFF. CDR3 nucleotide sequence: TGTGCCAGCAGCAGAGGCGGCGGGGAGCTGTTTTTT. The rearrangement joins TRBV7-9 to TRBJ2-2; D ambiguous. There are 12 residues in the CDR3. Trimming took 5 bases from V and 7 from J, leaving 8 bases between them. CDR1 and CDR2 (germline): SEHNR, FQNEAQ (reference sequence). Combining the CDR3 with reference TRBV7-9 and TRBJ2-2 gives the whole variable domain DTGVSQNPRHKITKRGQNVTFRCDPISEHNRLYWYRQTLGQGPEFLTYFQNEAQLEKSRLLSDRFSAERPKGSFSTLEIQRTEQGDSAMYLCASSRGGGELFFGEGSRLTVL.

The J gene is TRBJ2-5, the V gene TRBV15; 10 bases are shared with TRBD1. Germline assignment: CDR1 LNHNV and CDR2 YYDKDF (reference sequence). Trimming cost V 4 bases and J 5 bases; bases outside gene matches: 16. The CDR3 has 18 residues. CDR3 residues: CATSKNRPGQGLMETQYF. DNA of the CDR3: TGTGCCACCAGCAAAAACCGTCCGGGACAGGGGTTAATGGAGACCCAGTACTTC.

The chain employs TRBV4-2 and TRBJ1-2; D is ambiguous. The CDR3 sequence is 12 residues long. The V end was cut by 3 bases, the J end by 2 bases, with 4 bases between. Germline V gives CDR1 LGHNA, CDR2 YNFKEQ. DNA of the CDR3: TGTGCCAGCAGCCAGGAGAACTATGGCTACACCTTC. It codes for CASSQENYGYTF.

The V and J genes are TRBV7-9 and TRBJ2-1; TRBD1 agrees at 9 bases. V lost 4 bases and J lost 3; bases outside the gene matches: 10. CDR3 length: 17 amino acids. Germline values: CDR1 SEHNR, CDR2 FQNEAQ (reference sequence). CDR3 sequence: CASSYRYRDRVYNEQFF. The CDR3 DNA is TGTGCCAGCAGCTATAGGTATCGGGACAGGGTCTACAATGAGCAGTTCTTC.

V and J are TRBV27 and TRBJ2-3; 7 bases are a match to TRBD2. V was clipped by 4 bases and J by 0 bases; unmatched bases: 7. Germline CDR1 reads MNHEY; CDR2 reads SMNVEV (reference sequence). The CDR3 loop spans 16 amino acids. The CDR3 DNA follows: TGTGCCAGCAGTTCCTGGGACTACCTTAGCACAGATACGCAGTATTTT. Its translation is CASSSWDYLSTDTQYF.

The CDR3 DNA follows: TGTGCCAGCAGCCGCCGTGGTAACTATGGCTACACCTTC. Encoded protein: CASSRRGNYGYTF. V and J are TRBV11-3 and TRBJ1-2; no clear D. CDR1 and CDR2 from the germline V gene are SGHNT and YENEEA. This CDR3 is built from 13 residues. Trimming stripped 5 bases from V and 1 base from J, with 8 bases between.

J is TRBJ1-6 and V is TRBV6-5; D remains ambiguous. The CDR3 has 13 amino acids. V lost 8 bases to trimming and J lost 4 bases, with 9 bases between them. Germline V gives CDR1 MNHEY, CDR2 SVGAGI. The DNA for the CDR3 is TGTGCCAGCGAGCGAGGTTATAATTCACCCCTCCACTTT. It is translated as CASERGYNSPLHF.

The chain couples TRBV29-1 to TRBJ2-2; D may be TRBD2 (6 bases). V lost 5 bases and J 6 bases, leaving 25 bases between the germline ends. The CDR3 extends over 17 amino acids. Germline CDR1 SQVTM, CDR2 ANQGSEA. CDR3 in DNA: TGCAGCGTTTCCTTAGGAGGGATTTGGCCTCCCGCCGGGGAGCTGTTTTTT. Translated: CSVSLGGIWPPAGELFF.

V is TRBV7-2 and J is TRBJ1-2, with D unresolved. The germline V gene encodes CDR1 SGHTA and CDR2 FQGNSA. Trimming pared 4 bases from V and 5 bases from J, leaving 8 bases between. The length of the CDR3 is 12 residues. The CDR3 coding sequence is TGTGCCAGCAGCTCGAGGACGTATGGCTACACCTTC. It encodes CASSSRTYGYTF.

The gene calls are TRBV20-1 and TRBJ2-7; D could derive from TRBD1 or TRBD2 (6 bases each). The length of the CDR3 is 11 residues. In germline, CDR1 is DFQATT, CDR2 SNEGSKA (reference sequence). The ends were cut back, 3 bases at V and 6 bases at J, with 9 bases in the middle. As DNA, the CDR3 is TGCAGTGCTAGCGGGGGCCGCGAGCAGTACTTC. Translation: CSASGGREQYF.

The rearrangement uses TRBV18 and TRBJ2-7, with 8 bases identical to TRBD1. Unmatched junction bases numbered 8, after V lost 1 base and J lost 3 bases. Per germline, CDR1 KGHSH and CDR2 LQKENI. The CDR3 is 16 amino acids. The CDR3 DNA follows: TGTGCCAGCTCACCACTCGACAGGGGAATGAGCTACGAGCAGTACTTC. Protein: CASSPLDRGMSYEQYF.

The chain combines TRBV7-2 with TRBJ2-1, with TRBD2 matching over 10 bases. V shed 1 base, J shed 5 bases, and the junction held 2 bases outside the gene matches. The CDR3 length is 15 residues. The germline V gene has CDR1 SGHTA and CDR2 FQGNSA. CDR3 bases: TGTGCCAGCAGCTTAGAACTAGCGGGGAACAATGAGCAGTTCTTC. Its protein is CASSLELAGNNEQFF.

This clone was seen more than once but under ten times. This chain uses TRBV30 with TRBJ1-1, with D hard to call. The V and J ends lost 1 base and 5 bases respectively, with 23 bases between them. CDR1 is GTSNPN and CDR2 is SVGIG in the germline V gene (reference sequence). This CDR3 spans 17 amino acids. CDR3 coding DNA: TGTGCCTGGAGTGAAAAGCAGTTGGGCGGGGTTGAGACTGAAGCTTTCTTT. Residues: CAWSEKQLGGVETEAFF.

V usage is TRBV28 and J usage is TRBJ2-2; 7 bases map to TRBD1. Germline loops: CDR1 MDHEN, CDR2 SYDVKM. The CDR3 runs 16 residues. The junction had 7 bases not matched to a gene; V was cut back by 5 bases and J by 1 base. The CDR3 DNA reads as TGTGCCAGCAGTGCCCTGACAGGGTTGAACACCGGGGAGCTGTTTTTT. Translated, it gives CASSALTGLNTGELFF.

The rearrangement links TRBV3-1 (or the pseudogene TRBV3-2) to TRBJ1-2; no definite D call. The germline V gene has CDR1 LGHDT and CDR2 YNNKEL (reference sequence). Trimming pared 1 base from V and 4 bases from J, leaving 4 bases between. The CDR3 length is 12 residues. CDR3 nucleotide sequence: TGTGCCAGCAGCCAAGTACGCTATGGCTACACCTTC. Amino acids: CASSQVRYGYTF.

This chain connects TRBV7-3 to TRBJ1-4, with D unclear. The CDR3 totals 13 residues. Deletions cut 0 bases from V and 8 bases from J, with 7 bases between. From germline, CDR1 is SGHTA and CDR2 FQGTGA. The CDR3 coding sequence is TGTGCCAGCAGCTTAACGAGAGGGGAAAAACTGTTTTTT. Translated, it gives CASSLTRGEKLFF. The full variable domain, completed using reference TRBV7-3 and TRBJ1-4, is GAGVSQTPSNKVTEKGKYVELRCDPISGHTALYWYRQSLGQGPEFLIYFQGTGAADDSGLPNDRFFAVRPEGSVSTLKIQRTERGDSAVYLCASSLTRGEKLFFGSGTQLSVL.

The chain has TRBV30 and TRBJ2-7; 7 nucleotides line up with TRBD1. Germline loops: CDR1 GTSNPN, CDR2 SVGIG (reference sequence). V was clipped by 6 bases and J by 1 base; unmatched bases: 9. The CDR3 loop spans 14 amino acids. CDR3 region: CACGQAPHSYEQYF. The DNA for the CDR3 is TGTGCCTGCGGACAGGCGCCCCATTCCTACGAGCAGTACTTC.

The chain carries TRBV5-1 and TRBJ1-1; D is unclear. Per germline, CDR1 SGHRS and CDR2 YFSETQ. This CDR3 has 13 amino acids. V lost 1 base and J lost 4, with 8 bases in between. CDR3 DNA sequence: TGCGCCAGCAGCTTGCGAGGCGGCACTGAAGCTTTCTTT. Encoded protein: CASSLRGGTEAFF.

The chain employs TRBV4-1 and TRBJ2-5; the D call may be TRBD1 or TRBD2 (6 bases each). The CDR3 loop spans 16 amino acids. Trimming cost V 5 bases and J 5 bases, with 21 bases left between them. CDR1 is MGHRA and CDR2 is YSYEKL in the germline V gene. CDR3 bases: TGCGCCAGCAGCTCCCTTAGTGGGGGGCCATTTGAGACCCAGTACTTC. Its translation is CASSSLSGGPFETQYF.

V and J are TRBV7-9 and TRBJ1-5; D is unresolved. Germline loops: CDR1 SEHNR, CDR2 FQNEAQ (reference sequence). The V end was cut by 2 bases, the J end by 4 bases, with 6 bases between. The CDR3 spans 13 residues. The CDR3 region is CASSLPGNQPQHF. In DNA form, the CDR3 reads TGTGCCAGCAGCTTACCGGGAAATCAGCCCCAGCATTTT.

This sequence joins TRBV7-6 and TRBJ2-7, with unresolved D. The CDR3 is made up of 14 amino acids. Trimming took off 1 base at V and 7 bases at J, with 14 bases between the two ends. Germline CDR1 SGHVS, CDR2 FNYEAQ. The CDR3 spells CASSLEPIGREQYF. The CDR3 coding sequence is TGTGCCAGCAGCTTAGAGCCGATAGGAAGGGAGCAGTACTTC.

The V and J genes are TRBV30 and TRBJ1-4; TRBD1 agrees at 8 bases. The V and J ends lost 2 bases and 2 bases, in that order; junction bases with no gene match: 4. Germline lookup yields CDR1 GTSNPN and CDR2 SVGIG (reference sequence). This CDR3 spans 15 amino acids. This CDR3 reads CAWSSDRGTNEKLFF. The CDR3 DNA sequence: TGTGCCTGGAGTTCCGACAGGGGTACTAATGAAAAACTGTTTTTT. Full variable domain (outside the CDR3, taken from reference TRBV30 and TRBJ1-4): SQTIHQWPATLVQPVGSPLSLECTVEGTSNPNLYWYRQAAGRGLQLLFYSVGIGQISSEVPQNLSASRPQDRQFILSSKKLLLSDSGFYLCAWSSDRGTNEKLFFGSGTQLSVL.

The chain uses TRBV19 and TRBJ2-7; tentatively, D is TRBD2 (6 bases). V lost 4 bases and J 9 bases, leaving 22 bases between the germline ends. In germline, CDR1 is LNHDA, CDR2 SQIVND (reference sequence). The CDR3 is 15 amino acids. The CDR3 bases are TGTGCCAGTAGTAACCAAGGGGACTCCTACTCGGGGCAGTACTTC. As protein: CASSNQGDSYSGQYF.

The chain uses TRBV30 and TRBJ1-2, with 7 nucleotides matching TRBD1. This CDR3 is 13 amino acids long. J was trimmed by 7 bases and V by 4 bases; bases with no gene match: 9. Germline loops: CDR1 GTSNPN, CDR2 SVGIG (reference sequence). The CDR3 here is CAWTKTGTGGYTF. As DNA, the CDR3 is TGTGCCTGGACTAAGACAGGGACTGGTGGCTACACCTTC.